The source of this TCR beta chain is a study of tumor and adjacent non-tumor tissue in lung cancer. This CDR3 comprises 15 residues. Germline CDR1 MNHNS, CDR2 SASEGT. The junction had 7 bases not matched to a gene; V was cut back by 0 bases and J by 8 bases. The template was RNA from unsorted bulk tissue. Between August and November 2014, newly diagnosed, chemotherapy-naive lung cancer patients underwent thoracic surgery in China. Study-level points and caveats: Significantly higher TCR diversity was found in tumor than normal lung.

TCRbeta libraries were built with three rounds of nested PCR, modified from ARM-PCR. MiXCR, run by TCRdb on the multiplex PCR reads, gives a single entry per CDR3 protein. The data hold 100,000 to 120,000 distinct CDR3 sequences, with over 75% observed a single time. In regard to this clonotype: What it binds is not known.

The receptor was isolated from a man aged 65-85 years with non-small cell lung cancer. The sample taken for sequencing was lung tumor tissue. V and J are TRBV6-1 and TRBJ2-3; 8 nucleotides match TRBD2. CDR3 region: CASSEAGLAPCTQYF. The DNA of the CDR3 is TGTGCCAGCAGTGAAGCCGGACTAGCCCCATGTACGCAGTATTTT.